The present entry profiles one TCR beta chain with its context. This sample stems from a study of blood T cells in healthy people across ages. Trimming cost V 6 bases and J 4 bases; bases outside gene matches: 4. The CDR3 totals 13 residues. A second PCR, run for roughly 7 to 11 cycles, used a sample-barcoded 5' primer plus a J-beta primer mix. TCRdb ran MiXCR on the 5' RACE reads and lists one entry per CDR3 protein. There are around 1,900,000 distinct CDR3 sequences in the sample; about 39% occur only once, and around 23% lies in the top ten. The chain carries TRBV12-3 or TRBV12-4 and TRBJ2-7; 9 bases are a match to TRBD1. This TCR was recovered from a human donor in good health. The specimen was blood. The CDR3 here is CASRRTGEYEQYF. In nucleotides, the CDR3 is TGTGCCAGCAGGCGGACAGGGGAGTACGAGCAGTACTTC.